What follows are 24 T cell receptor beta chains derived from one specimen sequenced in a study of cytomegalovirus exposure and HLA in healthy donors. Use of 60 Vbeta and 13 Jbeta primers characterized the PCR. The repertoire was sequenced with immunoSEQ multiplex PCR; TCRdb's copy has only in-frame clones and lacks some. The table includes tens of thousands of clones, about two thirds detected once. The specimen sequenced was PBMCs. These receptors were collected from a man in his sixties in good health and CMV-seronegative.

V usage is TRBV2 and J usage is TRBJ2-3; D may be TRBD2 (6 bases). The V and J ends lost 4 bases and 0 bases respectively, with 11 bases between them. The germline gives CDR1 SNHLY, CDR2 FYNNEI. CDR3 length: 15 amino acids. The CDR3 sequence is CASSVAGTSTDTQYF. Written as DNA, the CDR3 is TGTGCCAGCAGTGTGGCAGGGACTAGCACAGATACGCAGTATTTT.

This chain links TRBV27 with TRBJ2-2, with 8 bases that match TRBD1. Trimming at V came to 6 bases and at J to 0 bases, leaving 12 bases not matched to a gene. The CDR3 has 18 amino acids. Germline V lookup: CDR1 MNHEY, CDR2 SMNVEV (reference sequence). CDR3 residues: CASSRMPGQGSNTGELFF. The CDR3 DNA is TGTGCCAGCAGCCGCATGCCTGGACAGGGATCGAACACCGGGGAGCTGTTTTTT.

This clone occurred a few times. This chain connects TRBV4-1 to TRBJ1-1; TRBD1 aligns across 7 bases. This CDR3 is 16 amino acids long. Germline values: CDR1 MGHRA, CDR2 YSYEKL. Germline trimming cut 3 bases from V and 1 base from J; bases unmatched to any gene: 8. The CDR3 loop reads CASSHVAGTANTEAFF. The DNA of the CDR3 is TGCGCCAGCAGCCATGTCGCCGGGACAGCGAACACTGAAGCTTTCTTT.

The chain joins TRBV4-1 to TRBJ2-7; a weak D match, TRBD1 (6 bases). This CDR3 contains 15 residues. The germline V and J ends were trimmed by 0 bases and 3 bases, with 12 bases remaining between them. Per the germline V gene, CDR1 is MGHRA and CDR2 is YSYEKL. This chain's CDR3 is CASSQDRAGDYEQYF. CDR3 DNA: TGCGCCAGCAGCCAAGATCGAGCAGGGGACTACGAGCAGTACTTC.

A few counts support this clone. This chain joins TRBV6-6 and TRBJ1-2; 10 bases line up with TRBD1. The CDR3 has 14 residues. Germline loops: CDR1 MNHNY, CDR2 SVGAGI (reference sequence). Trimming at V came to 2 bases and at J to 6 bases, leaving 3 bases not matched to a gene. The CDR3 spells CASSYLTGGDGYTF. For the CDR3, the DNA is TGTGCCAGCAGTTACCTGACAGGGGGCGATGGCTACACCTTC.

The chain joins TRBV6-6 to TRBJ1-5; D unresolved. Trimming cost V 1 base and J 4 bases, with 5 bases left between them. CDR3 length equals 13 residues. CDR1 is MNHNY and CDR2 is SVGAGI in the germline V gene (reference sequence). The CDR3 sequence: CASSYYSNQPQHF. DNA for the CDR3: TGTGCCAGCAGTTACTACAGTAATCAGCCCCAGCATTTT.

V usage is TRBV5-6 and J usage is TRBJ2-3; D is possibly TRBD2 (5 bases). This CDR3 region has 14 residues. V lost 0 bases and J lost 2, with 7 bases in between. CDR1 SGHDT and CDR2 YYEEEE come from the germline V gene. CDR3 nucleotide sequence: TGTGCCAGCAGCTTGGAGCGGATCACAGATACGCAGTATTTT. It specifies CASSLERITDTQYF.

The chain uses TRBV11-2 and TRBJ1-2, with TRBD1 identical over 7 bases. This CDR3 is 15 amino acids long. The germline gives CDR1 SGHAT, CDR2 FQNNGV. After removal of 4 bases from V and 6 bases from J, the junction contained 11 bases not matched to a gene. The CDR3 loop is CASSSIRGTAHGYTF. For the CDR3, the DNA is TGTGCCAGCAGCTCCATACGTGGGACAGCCCATGGCTACACCTTC. Filled out from reference TRBV11-2 and TRBJ1-2, the complete variable domain reads EAGVAQSPRYKIIEKRQSVAFWCNPISGHATLYWYQQILGQGPKLLIQFQNNGVVDDSQLPKDRFSAERLKGVDSTLKIQPAKLEDSAVYLCASSSIRGTAHGYTFGSGTRLTVV.

V and J are TRBV19 and TRBJ2-7, with 9 bases that match TRBD1. CDR1 and CDR2 (germline): LNHDA, SQIVND (reference sequence). The CDR3 is made up of 15 amino acids. V lost 5 bases, J lost 2 bases, and 7 bases stayed unmatched. CDR3: CASSSQGAGAYEQYF. In nucleotides, the CDR3 is TGTGCCAGTAGTTCACAGGGGGCGGGAGCCTACGAGCAGTACTTC.

The chain couples TRBV30 to TRBJ2-3; D unclear. The CDR3 totals 13 residues. The V gene's germline CDR1 is GTSNPN and CDR2 SVGIG (reference sequence). V lost 3 bases and J lost 3, with 10 bases in between. The CDR3 coding sequence is TGTGCCTGGAGGGTCCCCGGTACAGATACGCAGTATTTT. The encoded protein is CAWRVPGTDTQYF. Using reference TRBV30 and TRBJ2-3 for the parts outside the CDR3, the full variable domain is SQTIHQWPATLVQPVGSPLSLECTVEGTSNPNLYWYRQAAGRGLQLLFYSVGIGQISSEVPQNLSASRPQDRQFILSSKKLLLSDSGFYLCAWRVPGTDTQYFGPGTRLTVL.

In this sample, this clone turned up once. The chain couples TRBV7-9 to TRBJ2-5; 13 bases fit TRBD2. The CDR3 contains 15 residues. Germline V CDR1 and CDR2: SEHNR, FQNEAQ (reference sequence). V was pared by 1 base and J by 5 bases, with 1 base of the junction left unmatched. This chain's CDR3 is CASSLVTSGRETQYF. The CDR3 DNA follows: TGTGCCAGCAGCTTAGTGACTAGCGGGAGGGAGACCCAGTACTTC.

The chain is built from TRBV7-9 and TRBJ2-2; 12 nucleotides align to TRBD2. The CDR3 runs 16 residues. V shed 5 bases, J shed 7 bases, and the junction held 8 bases outside the gene matches. The V gene's germline CDR1 is SEHNR and CDR2 FQNEAQ (reference sequence). The CDR3 sequence: CASSPPASGGGGELFF. The DNA for the CDR3 is TGTGCCAGCAGCCCCCCGGCTAGCGGGGGGGGCGGGGAGCTGTTTTTT.

V is TRBV6-4 and J is TRBJ2-5, with TRBD1 matching 9 bases. CDR1 is MRHNA, CDR2 SNTAGT, per germline. This CDR3 is 15 amino acids long. With V trimmed by 4 bases and J by 4 bases, 7 bases remained unmatched. CDR3 nucleotides: TGTGCCAGCAGTGGCGGGGACAGGGCTGCAGAGACCCAGTACTTC. Encoded protein: CASSGGDRAAETQYF.

The chain recombines TRBV5-5 with TRBJ1-5, with 8 bases lining up with TRBD1. With V trimmed by 2 bases and J by 0 bases, 4 bases remained unmatched. Germline CDR1 and CDR2: SGHKS and YYEKEE (reference sequence). The CDR3 totals 16 residues. The chain's CDR3 is CASSLGQGHSNQPQHF. DNA of the CDR3: TGTGCCAGCAGCTTAGGACAGGGACATAGCAATCAGCCCCAGCATTTT.

The rearrangement joins TRBV10-3 to TRBJ2-6; D is unclear. Per the germline V gene, CDR1 is ENHRY and CDR2 is SYGVKD. The V gene lost 4 bases and the J gene lost 0 bases, with 4 bases spanning the gap. The CDR3 is 14 residues long. The chain's CDR3 is CAISGNSGANVLTF. In nucleotides, the CDR3 is TGTGCCATCAGTGGTAACTCTGGGGCCAACGTCCTGACTTTC.

This chain connects TRBV2 to TRBJ2-1, with a weak D call TRBD2 (6 bases). Germline V gives CDR1 SNHLY, CDR2 FYNNEI. The CDR3 contains 14 residues. V was cut by 8 bases and J by 7 bases, with 18 bases left in between. In nucleotides, the CDR3 is TGTGCCAGCCTCGGGCATAGCGGAGTGAATGAGCAGTTCTTC. Translated: CASLGHSGVNEQFF.

The V call is TRBV2, the J call TRBJ2-3, with a tentative D call TRBD2 (6 bases). CDR1 and CDR2 (germline): SNHLY, FYNNEI. CDR3 length equals 15 residues. Trimming took 3 bases from V and 1 from J, leaving 11 bases between them. The CDR3, as DNA: TGTGCCAGCAGTGAGATTCGCGGGGGCACAGATACGCAGTATTTT. The encoded protein is CASSEIRGGTDTQYF.

The J gene is TRBJ1-2, the V gene TRBV29-1; D not resolved. There are 13 residues in the CDR3. Germline V CDR1 and CDR2: SQVTM, ANQGSEA. The V end lost 0 bases, the J end lost 6 bases, and 11 bases lay between the germline ends. The CDR3 DNA sequence: TGCAGCGTTGAAGAACGAGAAGAGCATGGCTACACCTTC. Protein product: CSVEEREEHGYTF.

The rearrangement uses TRBV28 and TRBJ2-7, with a tentative D call TRBD2 (6 bases). Trimming pared 2 bases from V and 3 bases from J, leaving 14 bases between. This CDR3 spans 15 amino acids. Germline assignment: CDR1 MDHEN and CDR2 SYDVKM. The CDR3 region is CASSLRGTGYYEQYF. CDR3 DNA sequence: TGTGCCAGCAGTTTACGGGGGACCGGCTACTACGAGCAGTACTTC.

The chain uses TRBV2 and TRBJ1-1; D perhaps matches TRBD1 (6 bases). Between the trimmed V and J ends, which lost 7 bases and 1 base, there was a span of 16 bases. The CDR3 sequence is 15 residues long. In germline, CDR1 is SNHLY, CDR2 FYNNEI. CDR3 sequence: CASTGMTGTNTEAFF. CDR3 in DNA: TGTGCCAGCACCGGAATGACAGGAACGAACACTGAAGCTTTCTTT.

The CDR3 sequence is CASSADPGRVNTEAFF. CDR3 bases: TGTGCCAGCAGCGCCGACCCAGGGAGGGTGAACACTGAAGCTTTCTTT. The J gene is TRBJ1-1, the V gene TRBV5-4; D is possibly TRBD1 (5 bases). CDR1 SGHNT and CDR2 YYREEE come from the germline V gene (reference sequence). The CDR3 consists of 16 residues. V was clipped by 4 bases and J by 0 bases, with 16 bases between them.

The chain couples TRBV5-1 to TRBJ1-4; TRBD1 might be the D (5 bases). V was clipped by 0 bases and J by 5 bases, with 8 bases between them. CDR1 is SGHRS and CDR2 is YFSETQ in the germline V gene. This CDR3 comprises 14 residues. CDR3 protein: CASSLAAGNEKLFF. CDR3 nucleotides: TGCGCCAGCAGCTTGGCGGCAGGGAATGAAAAACTGTTTTTT.

Turning to this clone: Other DNA variants within this sample encode the same CDR3. The chain recombines TRBV7-9 with TRBJ2-2, with TRBD1 matching 9 bases. Germline V CDR1 and CDR2: SEHNR, FQNEAQ (reference sequence). This CDR3 spans 15 amino acids. Trimming at V came to 5 bases and at J to 5 bases, leaving 6 bases not matched to a gene. The CDR3 loop reads CASSLGQGRTGELFF. CDR3 sequence (DNA): TGTGCCAGCAGCCTGGGACAGGGAAGGACCGGGGAGCTGTTTTTT.

The V and J genes are TRBV5-1 and TRBJ2-5, with TRBD1 as a possible D gene (5 bases). V lost 4 bases, J lost 5 bases, and 18 bases lay in between. The CDR3 totals 15 residues. Germline CDR1 is SGHRS and CDR2 is YFSETQ. CDR3 residues: CASSTAGPGRETQYF. The CDR3 bases are TGCGCCAGCAGCACGGCCGGGCCAGGGCGGGAGACCCAGTACTTC.